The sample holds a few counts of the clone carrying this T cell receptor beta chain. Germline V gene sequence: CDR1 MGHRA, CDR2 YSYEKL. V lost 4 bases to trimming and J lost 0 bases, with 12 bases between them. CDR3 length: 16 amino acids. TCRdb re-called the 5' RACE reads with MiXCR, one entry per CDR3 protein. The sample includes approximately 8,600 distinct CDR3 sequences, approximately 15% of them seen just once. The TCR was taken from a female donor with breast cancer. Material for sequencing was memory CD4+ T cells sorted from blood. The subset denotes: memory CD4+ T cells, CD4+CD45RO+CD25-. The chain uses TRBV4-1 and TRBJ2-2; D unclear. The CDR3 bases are TGCGCCAGCAGCCGATCGTGGAACGCGAACACCGGGGAGCTGTTTTTT. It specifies CASSRSWNANTGELFF.